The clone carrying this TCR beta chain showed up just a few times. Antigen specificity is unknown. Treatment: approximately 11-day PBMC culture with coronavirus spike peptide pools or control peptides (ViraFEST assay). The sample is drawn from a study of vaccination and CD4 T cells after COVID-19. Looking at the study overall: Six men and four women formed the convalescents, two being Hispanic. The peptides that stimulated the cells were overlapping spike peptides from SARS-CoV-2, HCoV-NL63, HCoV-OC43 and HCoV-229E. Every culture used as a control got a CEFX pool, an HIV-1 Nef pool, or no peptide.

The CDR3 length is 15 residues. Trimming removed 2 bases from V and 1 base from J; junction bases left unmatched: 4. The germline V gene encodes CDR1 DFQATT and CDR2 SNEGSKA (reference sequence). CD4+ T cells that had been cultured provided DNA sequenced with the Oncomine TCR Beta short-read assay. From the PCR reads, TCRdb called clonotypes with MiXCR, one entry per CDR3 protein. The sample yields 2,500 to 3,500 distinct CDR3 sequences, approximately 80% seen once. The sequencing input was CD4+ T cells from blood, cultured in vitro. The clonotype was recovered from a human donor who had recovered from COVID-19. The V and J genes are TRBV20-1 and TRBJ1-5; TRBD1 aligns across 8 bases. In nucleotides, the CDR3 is TGCAGTGCTAGAAACGGACAGGGCAGCAATCAGCCCCAGCATTTT. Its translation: CSARNGQGSNQPQHF.